The text below deals with one T cell receptor (beta chain). Sequencing used immunoSEQ multiplex PCR; TCRdb keeps in-frame clones, though not all of them. Altogether about 74,000 clones are present, just over 90% being singletons, with the ten largest covering more than 1.2%. The sample is drawn from a study of T cell changes during pregnancy in multiple sclerosis. The sequenced sample was peripheral blood, obtained in the third trimester of pregnancy. The receptor was isolated from a female donor with multiple sclerosis, enrolled in a pregnancy study.

As DNA, the CDR3 is TGCGCCAGCAGCCAAGACAGCGGGCAGGGAGAGACCCAGTACTTC. Translation: CASSQDSGQGETQYF. The rearrangement links TRBV4-1 to TRBJ2-5, with a possible D match to TRBD2 (6 bases). The CDR3 is made up of 15 amino acids. Germline CDR1 is MGHRA and CDR2 is YSYEKL. Trimming pared 0 bases from V and 4 bases from J, leaving 12 bases between.